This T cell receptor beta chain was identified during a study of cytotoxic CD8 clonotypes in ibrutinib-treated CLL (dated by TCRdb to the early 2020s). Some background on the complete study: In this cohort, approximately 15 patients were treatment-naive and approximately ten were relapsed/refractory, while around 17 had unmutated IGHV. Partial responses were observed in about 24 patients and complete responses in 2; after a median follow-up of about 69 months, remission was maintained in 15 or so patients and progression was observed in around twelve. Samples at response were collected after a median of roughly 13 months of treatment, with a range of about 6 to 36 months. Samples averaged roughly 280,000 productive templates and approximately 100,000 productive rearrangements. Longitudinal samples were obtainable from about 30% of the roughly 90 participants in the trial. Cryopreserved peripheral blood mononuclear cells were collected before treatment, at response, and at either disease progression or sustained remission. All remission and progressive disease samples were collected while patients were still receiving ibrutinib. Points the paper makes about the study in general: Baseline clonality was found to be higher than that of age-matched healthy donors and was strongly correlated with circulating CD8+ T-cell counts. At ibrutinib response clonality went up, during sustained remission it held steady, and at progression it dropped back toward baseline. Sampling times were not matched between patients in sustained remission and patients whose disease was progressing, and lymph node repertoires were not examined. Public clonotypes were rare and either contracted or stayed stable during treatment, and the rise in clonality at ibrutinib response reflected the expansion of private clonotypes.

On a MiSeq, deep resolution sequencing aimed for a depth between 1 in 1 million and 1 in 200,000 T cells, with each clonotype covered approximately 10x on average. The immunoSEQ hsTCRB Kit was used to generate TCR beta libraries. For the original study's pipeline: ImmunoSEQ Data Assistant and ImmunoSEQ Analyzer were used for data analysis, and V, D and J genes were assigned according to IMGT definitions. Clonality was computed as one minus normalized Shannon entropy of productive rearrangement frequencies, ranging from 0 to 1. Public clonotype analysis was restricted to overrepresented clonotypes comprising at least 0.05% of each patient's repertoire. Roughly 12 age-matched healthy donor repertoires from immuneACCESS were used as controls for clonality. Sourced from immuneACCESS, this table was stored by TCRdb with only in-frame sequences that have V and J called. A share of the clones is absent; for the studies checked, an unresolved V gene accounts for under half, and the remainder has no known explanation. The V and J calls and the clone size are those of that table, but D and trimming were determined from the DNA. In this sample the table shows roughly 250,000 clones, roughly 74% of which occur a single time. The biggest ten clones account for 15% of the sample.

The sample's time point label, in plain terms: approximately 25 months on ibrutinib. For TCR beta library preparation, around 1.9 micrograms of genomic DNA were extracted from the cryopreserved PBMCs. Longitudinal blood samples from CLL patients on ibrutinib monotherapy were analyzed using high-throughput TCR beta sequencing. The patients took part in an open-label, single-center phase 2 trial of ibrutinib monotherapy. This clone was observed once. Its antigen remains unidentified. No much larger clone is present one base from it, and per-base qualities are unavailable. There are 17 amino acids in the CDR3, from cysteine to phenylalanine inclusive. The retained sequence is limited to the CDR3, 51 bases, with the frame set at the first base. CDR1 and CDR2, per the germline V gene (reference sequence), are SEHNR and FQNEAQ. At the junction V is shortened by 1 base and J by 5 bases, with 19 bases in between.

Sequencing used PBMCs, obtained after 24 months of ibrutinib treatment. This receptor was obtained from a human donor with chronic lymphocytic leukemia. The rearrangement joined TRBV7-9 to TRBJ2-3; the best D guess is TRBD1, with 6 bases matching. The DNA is TGTGCCAGCAGCTTAGTCCACACCGGGACAACGTTAGATACGCAGTATTTT. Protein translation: CASSLVHTGTTLDTQYF.